This T cell receptor (beta chain) was recovered during a study of blood T cell repertoires in COVID-19 (dated by TCRdb to 2020 to 2022). A note on the overall study: Collaborator samples came from the United States, Italy and Spain and covered acute and convalescent phases of COVID-19. Where available, HLA class I and class II types were obtained from metadata supplied by the sample provider rather than from assay-based typing. The material from the prospective study consisted of cDNA or gDNA derived from T cells, B-cell-depleted T cells, or PBMCs. Sample metadata almost always included a de-identified subject ID, COVID-19 status, age in years and sex. The samples were drawn from the first 160 participants of the ongoing ImmuneRACE study and from 950 to 1,500 subjects provided by 6 global collaborators. The repertoires were released in a freely available public database meant as a resource for research on the immune response to SARS-CoV-2. Subjects who had been exposed to COVID-19, were actively infected with it, or had recovered from it provided the deeply sampled blood TCRbeta repertoires that made up the dataset. Findings and caveats that apply to the study as a whole: The amount of clinical and demographic metadata varied by source and participant and was provided uncurated.

V sheds 5 bases and J sheds 0 bases, leaving 5 bases between their ends. Including the terminal cysteine and phenylalanine, the CDR3 comprises 13 residues. Only the CDR3 region is kept as DNA, spanning 39 bases read in frame from base 1. CDR1 and CDR2, per the germline V gene (reference sequence), are LNHDA and SQIVND. Collaborating institutions collected whole blood in K2EDTA tubes following their own protocols. For TCRbeta analysis, collaborators shipped samples in one of three forms: frozen whole blood, isolated PBMCs, or DNA extracted from either of those sample types. TCRbeta CDR3 regions were amplified from genomic DNA by means of the immunoSEQ Assay, a bias-controlled multiplex PCR. The authors' analysis ran thus. The number of nucleated cells in each sample was estimated from the amplification of reference gene primers within the assay. To quantify the absolute abundance of each unique TCRbeta CDR3 rearrangement, sequence reads were collapsed and filtered. For each sample, productive Simpson clonality was calculated as the square root of Simpson's diversity index over productive rearrangements. Held by TCRdb, this immuneACCESS table contains in-frame sequences only and omits some clones. Under half of the omission traces to an unresolved V gene where checked; the cause of the rest is unknown. The D gene and trimming were derived from the DNA, and the V and J assignments and clone size from that table. The sample has about 86,000 clones on record, approximately 88% of them singletons. Roughly 30% of the sample goes to the ten largest clones.

On this clone: Its antigen specificity is not known. No per-base quality is available; no much larger clone lies one base away.

The sequence joins TRBV19 to TRBJ1-3; no D gene can be assigned with confidence. What was sequenced was peripheral blood. The receptor was derived from a woman of 80 years or more with active or convalescent COVID-19. The sequenced DNA: TGTGCCAGTAGTCTAAGCTCTGGAAACACCATATATTTT. Its product reads: CASSLSSGNTIYF.